This TCR beta chain was sequenced in a study of blood T cell repertoires in COVID-19. The V gene's germline CDR1 is LNHNV and CDR2 YYDKDF (reference sequence). With 5 bases clipped from V and 4 bases from J, the junction kept 11 bases outside the gene matches. The CDR3 sequence is 17 residues long. This table comes from immunoSEQ multiplex PCR, and its TCRdb copy is limited to in-frame clones, with some not included. The sample contains approximately 500,000 clones, roughly 89% of which appear only once. V and J are TRBV15 and TRBJ2-5; 12 bases are shared with TRBD1. This clonotype was sampled from a young man with COVID-19, enrolled during active disease. Sequences were obtained from peripheral blood. The CDR3 DNA sequence: TGTGCCACCAGCGGACGACCTGGGACAGGGGGCGCAGAGACCCAGTACTTC. This gives the protein CATSGRPGTGGAETQYF.